This T cell receptor beta chain was profiled in a study of blood T cell repertoires in COVID-19. For the study at large: T cells, B-cell-depleted T cells, or PBMCs supplied cDNA or gDNA.

The assay was immunoSEQ multiplex PCR, and TCRdb's table has in-frame clones only and misses some. The sample yields 300,000 to 350,000 clones, over 80% seen once. Enrolled through a virtual design, the participants were between 18 and 89 years of age and came from roughly 22 US areas. Donors in Cohort 3 counted as recovered after two negative PCRs, clearance, or symptom resolution. There are 14 residues in the CDR3. V was clipped by 0 bases and J by 6 bases, with 9 bases between them. Germline V gene sequence: CDR1 ENHRY, CDR2 SYGVKD. This receptor was identified in a woman aged 18-35 years who had recovered from COVID-19. Sequencing was carried out using PBMCs or T cells enriched from blood (not recorded which). The J gene is TRBJ2-1, the V gene TRBV10-3; D remains unclear. The CDR3, as DNA: TGTGCCATCAGTGAGTCGGGTAAGCGCAATGAGCAGTTCTTC. Its translation: CAISESGKRNEQFF.